This T cell receptor (beta chain) is drawn from a study of blood T cell repertoires in COVID-19. This clone was counted a single time. This CDR3 is 16 amino acids long. The assay was immunoSEQ multiplex PCR, and TCRdb's table has in-frame clones only and misses some. The table lists some 150,000 clones, approximately 85% of them singletons. V gene TRBV21-1 combines with J gene TRBJ1-5; the table's D call TRBD1 went unverified against the DNA. TRBV21-1 is flagged as a pseudogene. The sample taken for sequencing was peripheral blood. This sequence was found in a man aged 55 to 70 who had recovered from COVID-19. The CDR3 DNA reads TGTGCCAGCAGCAATTATGGGCGCAAAAGCAATCAGCCCCAGCATTTT. Translating gives CASSNYGRKSNQPQHF.